The rows below give T cell receptor beta chains drawn from one sample of a study of graft-versus-host responses after intestinal transplantation. Produced via immunoSEQ multiplex PCR; TCRdb's table is partial and in-frame only. The sample consists of about 73,000 clones, nearly 90% of them appearing once. Their antigens are not known. The material was unstimulated CD8+ T cells sorted from spleen or lymph node cells, obtained before transplant. The receptors derive from a human donor who was the organ donor for an intestinal transplant. Both conserved end residues are part of each CDR3. Fields, in order: J gene, D gene, V gene, clone size, CDR3 protein, CDR3 DNA. D genes are given only for firm matches. The size field is filled for only some rows; it gives once, few, many or a size class.

TRBJ2-1,TRBD2,TRBV27,NA,CASSIPGLPYNEQFF,TGTGCCAGCAGTATTCCGGGACTACCCTACAATGAGCAGTTCTTC
TRBJ1-4,TRBD1,TRBV28,NA,CASRRQGGEKLFF,TGTGCCAGCAGGAGACAGGGTGGTGAAAAACTGTTTTTT
TRBJ1-6,NA,TRBV7-5,NA,CARSRTDGQGNNSPLHF,TGTGCCAGAAGCCGTACCGATGGACAGGGAAATAATTCACCCCTCCACTTT
TRBJ1-2,TRBD1,TRBV7-9,once,CASSLGQVSYGYTF,TGTGCCAGCAGCTTGGGACAGGTATCCTATGGCTACACCTTC
TRBJ2-3,NA,TRBV6-5,NA,CASSYSTRADTQYF,TGTGCCAGCAGTTACTCGACGAGGGCAGATACGCAGTATTTT
TRBJ2-1,NA,TRBV4-2,NA,CASSQEGGASEQFF,TGTGCCAGCAGCCAAGAAGGCGGGGCTAGTGAGCAGTTCTTC
TRBJ1-5,NA,TRBV27,NA,CGTGGMGNQPQHF,TGTGGGACGGGGGGTATGGGCAATCAGCCCCAGCATTTT
TRBJ2-6,TRBD1,TRBV29-1,NA,CSVAGQELSGANVLTF,TGCAGCGTTGCTGGACAGGAACTCTCTGGGGCCAACGTCCTGACTTTC
TRBJ1-2,TRBD1,TRBV6-1,NA,CASSEDRGSPGYGYTF,TGTGCCAGCAGTGAAGACAGGGGGTCTCCAGGCTATGGCTACACCTTC
TRBJ1-1,NA,TRBV7-6,NA,CASSPGQRNTEAFF,TGTGCCAGCAGCCCAGGACAGAGGAACACTGAAGCTTTCTTT
TRBJ1-1,NA,TRBV5-1,NA,CASSYGQGSEAFF,TGCGCCAGCAGCTATGGGCAGGGCTCTGAAGCTTTCTTT
TRBJ1-1,NA,TRBV5-1,NA,CASSLAAGPTTEAFF,TGCGCCAGCAGCTTGGCCGCAGGGCCTACCACTGAAGCTTTCTTT
TRBJ1-4,TRBD1,TRBV15,NA,CATSRPRDRVNEKLFF,TGTGCCACCAGCAGACCCAGGGACAGAGTTAATGAAAAACTGTTTTTT
TRBJ1-4,NA,TRBV29-1,once,CSVQTKGLTNEKLFF,TGCAGCGTCCAAACCAAGGGACTAACTAATGAAAAACTGTTTTTT
TRBJ2-5,NA,TRBV27,NA,CASSLSTDQETQYF,TGTGCCAGCAGTTTATCGACAGACCAAGAGACCCAGTACTTC
TRBJ1-5,NA,TRBV6-5,NA,CASSLSGEPQHF,TGTGCCAGCAGTCTCTCGGGGGAGCCCCAGCATTTT
TRBJ1-3,NA,TRBV2,NA,CASSDVSARLGNTIYF,TGTGCCAGCAGTGATGTGTCGGCGAGACTTGGAAACACCATATATTTT
TRBJ2-5,TRBD2,TRBV5-1,NA,CASSLRGGRWTQYF,TGCGCCAGCAGCTTGCGGGGGGGACGCTGGACCCAGTACTTC
TRBJ2-1,NA,TRBV7-3,NA,CASSLEGGDAYNEQFF,TGTGCCAGCAGCTTAGAGGGGGGGGATGCCTACAATGAGCAGTTCTTC
TRBJ1-1,NA,TRBV7-6,NA,CASSITTQGLGTEAFF,TGTGCCAGCAGCATCACGACACAGGGCTTAGGCACTGAAGCTTTCTTT
TRBJ2-3,NA,TRBV7-3,few,CASSYTGLSTDTQYF,TGTGCCAGCAGCTATACAGGACTATCCACAGATACGCAGTATTTT
TRBJ2-1,TRBD2,TRBV7-6,once,CASSLLAGGLGYEQFF,TGTGCCAGCAGCTTATTAGCGGGGGGGCTGGGGTATGAGCAGTTCTTC
TRBJ2-2,TRBD1,TRBV7-8,NA,CASSLVWTGVVGELFF,TGTGCCAGCAGCTTAGTGTGGACAGGGGTGGTCGGGGAGCTGTTTTTT
TRBJ1-3,NA,TRBV4-1,NA,CASSQGGVNSGNTIYF,TGCGCCAGCAGCCAAGGTGGAGTCAACTCTGGAAACACCATATATTTT
TRBJ1-1,NA,TRBV4-2,NA,CASSQAMEAFF,TGTGCCAGCAGCCAAGCAATGGAAGCTTTCTTT
TRBJ2-1,NA,TRBV5-6,once,CASSWSGNEQFF,TGTGCCAGCAGCTGGTCCGGCAATGAGCAGTTCTTC
TRBJ1-5,NA,TRBV6-6,NA,CASSPLTGLEGQPQHF,TGTGCCAGCAGCCCCCTCACGGGCCTCGAGGGACAGCCCCAGCATTTT
TRBJ1-4,NA,TRBV6-6,NA,CASSIYTNEKLFF,TGTGCCAGCAGTATATATACTAATGAAAAACTGTTTTTT
TRBJ2-1,TRBD2,TRBV7-9,NA,CASSLLDGGALGEQFF,TGTGCCAGCAGCTTACTGGACGGGGGGGCTCTCGGTGAGCAGTTCTTC